Presented here are 17 T cell receptor beta chains from one specimen sequenced in a study of shared clonotypes between healthy human individuals. Using immunoSEQ multiplex PCR, the repertoire was profiled, and TCRdb retains in-frame clones only, with some absent. The sample lists about 2.1 million clones, 93% occurring once. Positively selected for CCR7, the CD45RO-negative cells used as naive CD8 cells excluded terminally differentiated effector memory CD45RA+ cells. The sequenced material came from naive CD8+ T cells from PBMCs. These TCRs come from a man aged 18 to 29 in good health. Some clones in this sample may be carry-over from other donors' samples.

This clone was seen just once. The genes are TRBV5-1 and TRBJ2-1; 9 bases map to TRBD2. This CDR3 contains 16 residues. Trimming at V came to 3 bases and at J to 7 bases, leaving 11 bases not matched to a gene. Germline assignment: CDR1 SGHRS and CDR2 YFSETQ. CDR3 nucleotide sequence: TGCGCCAGCAGCTCCCCGGCGGGAGGGATGTCAAATGAGCAGTTCTTC. Its translation is CASSSPAGGMSNEQFF.

The V call is TRBV9, the J call TRBJ1-5, with 8 bases matching TRBD1. Germline lookup yields CDR1 SGDLS and CDR2 YYNGEE. The CDR3 length is 14 residues. V shed 3 bases and J 6 bases; nucleotides not matched to a gene: 5. CDR3 amino acids: CASSGQGASQPQHF. CDR3 in DNA: TGTGCCAGCAGCGGTCAGGGGGCAAGTCAGCCCCAGCATTTT.

The V gene is TRBV6-5, the J gene TRBJ1-1; TRBD1 aligns across 10 bases. The germline CDR1 and CDR2 sequences are MNHEY and SVGAGI. Unmatched junction bases numbered 4, after V lost 2 bases and J lost 1 base. This CDR3 has 16 residues. The CDR3 here is CASSYARQGANTEAFF. The CDR3 nucleotides read TGTGCCAGCAGTTACGCTCGACAGGGGGCGAACACTGAAGCTTTCTTT.

The rearrangement links TRBV18 to TRBJ2-5, with 8 bases matching TRBD1. The CDR3 is 15 amino acids. CDR1 and CDR2 from the germline V gene are KGHSH and LQKENI. The trim removed 2 bases at V and 5 bases at J, leaving 7 bases unmatched. CDR3 residues: CASSPGDRRWETQYF. CDR3 in DNA: TGTGCCAGCTCACCAGGGGACAGGCGCTGGGAGACCCAGTACTTC.

The genes are TRBV11-2 and TRBJ2-5, with D unresolved. CDR3 length equals 14 residues. The germline gives CDR1 SGHAT, CDR2 FQNNGV. V was cut by 4 bases and J by 2 bases, with 11 bases left in between. CDR3 in DNA: TGTGCCAGCAGCTGGACGGCCGCTCAAGAGACCCAGTACTTC. Encoded protein: CASSWTAAQETQYF.

CDR3 nucleotide sequence: TGTGCCAGCAGTTTATGGGTTGAAATTAACTCTGGAAACACCATATATTTT. This encodes CASSLWVEINSGNTIYF. V is TRBV28 and J is TRBJ1-3; D gene unclear. V lost 0 bases and J 0 bases, leaving 12 bases between the germline ends. In germline, CDR1 is MDHEN, CDR2 SYDVKM. The CDR3 sequence is 17 residues long.

This rearrangement joins TRBV7-3 to TRBJ2-3; 11 nucleotides match TRBD2. The V and J ends lost 1 base and 0 bases, in that order; junction bases with no gene match: 3. Germline loops: CDR1 SGHTA, CDR2 FQGTGA. CDR3 length equals 17 residues. The CDR3 coding sequence is TGTGCCAGCAGCTTAAGGGGACTAGCGGCTAGCACAGATACGCAGTATTTT. Protein sequence: CASSLRGLAASTDTQYF.

This sequence joins TRBV5-6 and TRBJ1-2, with no clear D. This CDR3 has 15 residues. Between the trimmed V and J ends, which lost 0 bases and 8 bases, there was a span of 17 bases. Germline V CDR1 and CDR2: SGHDT, YYEEEE. This CDR3 reads CASSLGAGKHRGYTF. CDR3 DNA sequence: TGTGCCAGCAGCTTGGGGGCTGGAAAACACCGAGGCTACACCTTC. The full variable domain, in which reference TRBV5-6 and TRBJ1-2 provide the parts outside the CDR3, is DAGVTQSPTHLIKTRGQQVTLRCSPKSGHDTVSWYQQALGQGPQFIFQYYEEEERQRGNFPDRFSGHQFPNYSSELNVNALLLGDSALYLCASSLGAGKHRGYTFGSGTRLTVV.

The genes are TRBV5-1 and TRBJ2-1; D perhaps matches TRBD1 (6 bases). Trimming left V 3 bases short and J 2 bases short, with 15 bases between. CDR1 is SGHRS, CDR2 YFSETQ, per germline. The CDR3 extends over 16 amino acids. The CDR3 DNA follows: TGCGCCAGCAGCTCCAAGGGGGACGTAGCCTACAATGAGCAGTTCTTC. It specifies CASSSKGDVAYNEQFF. Full variable domain (rest looked up from reference TRBV5-1 and TRBJ2-1): KAGVTQTPRYLIKTRGQQVTLSCSPISGHRSVSWYQQTPGQGLQFLFEYFSETQRNKGNFPGRFSGRQFSNSRSEMNVSTLELGDSALYLCASSSKGDVAYNEQFFGPGTRLTVL.

The V and J genes are TRBV27 and TRBJ1-2; TRBD1 aligns across 11 bases. V was pared by 3 bases and J by 6 bases, with 6 bases of the junction left unmatched. There are 15 residues in the CDR3. From germline, CDR1 is MNHEY and CDR2 SMNVEV (reference sequence). CDR3 nucleotide sequence: TGTGCCAGCAGTTTCACCGGGACAGGGGGGAATGGCTACACCTTC. The encoded protein is CASSFTGTGGNGYTF.

J is TRBJ2-1 and V is TRBV13; possibly TRBD1 or TRBD2 for D (5 bases each). The CDR3 consists of 16 residues. Germline CDR1 reads PRHDT; CDR2 reads FYEKMQ (reference sequence). V was shortened by 5 bases and J by 5 bases, with 19 bases between the two germline ends. The CDR3 sequence is CASSRPSLRGDNEQFF. The CDR3 DNA reads as TGTGCCAGCAGCCGGCCAAGCTTAAGGGGAGACAATGAGCAGTTCTTC.

The sample holds one count of this clone. The chain carries TRBV12-5 and TRBJ2-7, with 9 bases lining up with TRBD2. Germline V CDR1 and CDR2: LGHNT, FRNRAP. J gave up 5 bases and V 1 base, and 6 bases lay outside the gene matches. The CDR3 contains 15 residues. In DNA form, the CDR3 reads TGTGCTAGTGGTTTGGGGCTAGCGGGATTGAACGAGCAGTACTTC. Translated, it gives CASGLGLAGLNEQYF.

This clone was seen a few times. The chain couples TRBV7-9 to TRBJ1-1, with D unresolved. This CDR3 is built from 14 residues. CDR1 and CDR2 (germline): SEHNR, FQNEAQ (reference sequence). V lost 7 bases, J lost 0 bases, and 12 bases lay in between. As DNA, the CDR3 is TGTGCCAGCACCCTAGTGGGGTTGAACACTGAAGCTTTCTTT. The encoded protein is CASTLVGLNTEAFF.

The chain joins TRBV27 to TRBJ2-7, with D perhaps being TRBD1 or TRBD2 (5 bases each). CDR1 is MNHEY and CDR2 is SMNVEV in the germline V gene (reference sequence). The CDR3 loop spans 15 amino acids. Trimming stripped 8 bases from V and 2 bases from J, with 19 bases between. The CDR3 DNA reads TGTGCCAGCGGAAATATAGGGGACGGCACCTACGAGCAGTACTTC. Protein product: CASGNIGDGTYEQYF.

This clone showed up just once. The chain has TRBV10-3 and TRBJ2-3; 10 nucleotides match TRBD2. Trimming at V came to 5 bases and at J to 2 bases, leaving 4 bases not matched to a gene. The length of the CDR3 is 15 residues. Germline CDR1 reads ENHRY; CDR2 reads SYGVKD. The DNA of the CDR3 is TGTGCCATCAGTCCGGGACTAGCGTCCACAGATACGCAGTATTTT. Its protein is CAISPGLASTDTQYF.

This sequence joins TRBV4-1 and TRBJ2-7; TRBD2 aligns across 11 bases. Germline V CDR1 and CDR2: MGHRA, YSYEKL. The CDR3 contains 15 residues. V trimming: 0 bases; J trimming: 11 bases; junction bases outside the gene matches: 9. The CDR3 loop reads CASSQDLGSGRAEYF. In nucleotides, the CDR3 is TGCGCCAGCAGCCAAGATCTTGGTAGCGGGAGGGCCGAGTACTTC.

This clone showed up just once. The chain carries TRBV7-9 and TRBJ2-7, with D possibly matching TRBD1 (5 bases). CDR3 length: 15 residues. The germline V gene has CDR1 SEHNR and CDR2 FQNEAQ (reference sequence). Trimming stripped 2 bases from V and 6 bases from J, with 17 bases between. The CDR3 here is CASSLKTAPSVEQYF. Here the CDR3 DNA reads TGTGCCAGCAGCTTAAAGACAGCGCCTTCAGTCGAGCAGTACTTC.